This passage covers 5 T cell receptor beta chains from one sample sequenced in a study of blood T cell repertoires in COVID-19. TCRdb's table, derived via immunoSEQ multiplex PCR, lists solely in-frame clones and lacks some. The sample shows under 300,000 clones, around 83% of them seen only once. Sample: peripheral blood. Receptor source: a woman younger than 35 with acute or convalescent COVID-19.

This clone was recorded a few times. The DNA of the CDR3 is TGTGCCTCAGACAGGGTGATGGGCTACGAGCAGTACTTC. Encoded protein: CASDRVMGYEQYF. The V and J genes are TRBV30 and TRBJ2-7; 7 positions agree with TRBD1. The CDR3 loop spans 13 amino acids. V dropped 7 bases and J dropped 3; count of bases not matched to a gene: 9. The V gene's germline CDR1 is GTSNPN and CDR2 SVGIG (reference sequence).

As concerns this clone: At one of its ends the junction is not consistent with the germline gene, which may arise from a read error. This rearrangement joins TRBV7-7 to TRBJ2-7, with D possibly matching TRBD1 (6 bases). This CDR3 is 15 amino acids long. Germline-derived CDR1 and CDR2 are SSHAT and FNYEAQ (reference sequence). CDR3 in DNA: TGTGCTAGCAGCTTAGAGCAGGGGCCCACCTACGAGCAGTACTTC. Its translation is CASSLEQGPTYEQYF. The whole variable domain, filled in from reference TRBV7-7 and TRBJ2-7, reads GAGVSQSPRYKVTKRGQDVTLRCDPISSHATLYWYQQALGQGPEFLTYFNYEAQPDKSGLPSDRFSAERPEGSISTLTIQRTEQRDSAMYRCASSLEQGPTYEQYFGPGTRLTVT.

This sequence joins TRBV5-1 and TRBJ2-1; no reliable D call. The CDR3 has 16 residues. V was cut by 0 bases and J by 2 bases, with 12 bases left in between. Germline-derived CDR1 and CDR2 are SGHRS and YFSETQ. The CDR3, as DNA: TGCGCCAGCAGCTTGGCCTATAATTTCCCCTACAATGAGCAGTTCTTC. It is translated as CASSLAYNFPYNEQFF.

This clone was detected only a few times. V usage is TRBV5-6 and J usage is TRBJ1-2; 7 bases are shared with TRBD1. The CDR3 runs to 16 residues. Per germline, CDR1 SGHDT and CDR2 YYEEEE. Trimming at V came to 0 bases and at J to 3 bases, leaving 8 bases not matched to a gene. The CDR3, as DNA: TGTGCCAGCAGCTTGGTTGGTCGGGACAGTTACTATGGCTACACCTTC. As protein: CASSLVGRDSYYGYTF. Looking up the rest from reference TRBV5-6 and TRBJ1-2 gives the full variable domain: DAGVTQSPTHLIKTRGQQVTLRCSPKSGHDTVSWYQQALGQGPQFIFQYYEEEERQRGNFPDRFSGHQFPNYSSELNVNALLLGDSALYLCASSLVGRDSYYGYTFGSGTRLTVV.

The V call is TRBV15, the J call TRBJ2-4, with D possibly TRBD1 on 5 matching bases. Germline V gives CDR1 LNHNV, CDR2 YYDKDF (reference sequence). Between the trimmed V and J ends, which lost 1 base and 6 bases, there was a span of 10 bases. CDR3 length: 14 amino acids. In nucleotides, the CDR3 is TGTGCCACCAGCAGAGGGGGCTTATCAAACATTCAGTACTTC. Protein: CATSRGGLSNIQYF.